The 26 T cell receptor beta chains given below trace back to one sample, sequenced in a study of shared clonotypes between healthy human individuals. Some clones are missing from TCRdb's copy, which holds only in-frame ones; the method was immunoSEQ multiplex PCR. The sample has about a million clones, under 80% seen once. The material sequenced was memory CD4+ T cells sorted from blood. As to subset: CD45RA-negative fraction. Receptors originate from a man aged 18 to 29 in good health.

This clone was counted between two and nine times. This chain connects TRBV7-2 to TRBJ2-1; 9 positions match TRBD1. This CDR3 is built from 14 residues. The V segment lost 4 bases and the J segment 9 bases; nucleotides outside the gene matches: 7. The germline V gene has CDR1 SGHTA and CDR2 FQGNSA. CDR3 sequence: CASSSQTGGGEQFF. DNA of the CDR3: TGTGCCAGCAGCTCGCAAACAGGGGGCGGTGAGCAGTTCTTC.

The chain uses TRBV28 and TRBJ2-2; 9 bases are shared with TRBD1. The V gene's germline CDR1 is MDHEN and CDR2 SYDVKM. The V gene end was trimmed by 5 bases and the J gene end by 5 bases; junction bases not matched to a gene: 6. The CDR3 is 15 residues long. This CDR3 is CASSTGTGKTGELFF. CDR3 sequence (DNA): TGTGCCAGCAGTACCGGGACAGGGAAGACCGGGGAGCTGTTTTTT.

This clone was observed a few times. This chain joins TRBV5-4 and TRBJ2-5; 8 bases match TRBD1. The CDR3 runs 15 residues. The V gene end was trimmed by 0 bases and the J gene end by 4 bases; junction bases not matched to a gene: 5. Germline CDR1 and CDR2: SGHNT and YYREEE (reference sequence). Written as DNA, the CDR3 is TGTGCCAGCAGCTTGGGTCTCGACAGGGGAGAGACCCAGTACTTC. Protein sequence: CASSLGLDRGETQYF.

J is TRBJ1-2 and V is TRBV2; D is possibly TRBD1 (5 bases). Deletions cut 1 base from V and 4 bases from J, with 10 bases between. Per germline, CDR1 SNHLY and CDR2 FYNNEI. The CDR3 runs to 14 residues. Here the CDR3 reads CASSEVGDGYGYTF. CDR3 nucleotide sequence: TGTGCCAGCAGTGAAGTGGGGGATGGCTATGGCTACACCTTC.

This chain links TRBV2 with TRBJ1-1; D not resolved. This CDR3 comprises 15 residues. Germline loops: CDR1 SNHLY, CDR2 FYNNEI. V shed 5 bases and J shed 1 base, with 14 bases lying between them. CDR3 bases: TGTGCCAGCAGTAACGAGCAGCGGAAGAACACTGAAGCTTTCTTT. This codes for CASSNEQRKNTEAFF.

The V and J genes are TRBV5-6 and TRBJ2-2; tentative D call: TRBD1 (6 bases). The CDR3 sequence is 16 residues long. Germline V gene lookup returns CDR1 SGHDT and CDR2 YYEEEE. Between the trimmed V and J ends, which lost 4 bases and 2 bases, there was a span of 15 bases. The CDR3 spells CASSPRAGDNTGELFF. Here the CDR3 DNA reads TGTGCCAGCAGCCCGAGGGCAGGGGATAACACCGGGGAGCTGTTTTTT.

The rearrangement uses TRBV28 and TRBJ1-2; TRBD1 aligns across 9 bases. Germline trimming cut 6 bases from V and 5 bases from J; bases unmatched to any gene: 7. The germline V gene encodes CDR1 MDHEN and CDR2 SYDVKM. The CDR3 is 14 residues long. The CDR3 region is CASSSTGTGYGYTF. CDR3 coding DNA: TGTGCCAGCAGCAGTACCGGGACAGGGTATGGCTACACCTTC.

This clone appeared once. This sample includes further DNA sequences coding for the same CDR3. The rearrangement joins TRBV7-2 to TRBJ2-7; D may be TRBD1 or TRBD2 (5 bases each). V dropped 5 bases and J dropped 2 bases, with 10 bases sitting between them. Germline-derived CDR1 and CDR2 are SGHTA and FQGNSA. CDR3 length: 13 amino acids. The CDR3, as DNA: TGTGCCAGCAGCAATCGGGGCCCCTACGAGCAGTACTTC. Translating gives CASSNRGPYEQYF.

This clone has a handful of counts. The chain uses TRBV4-3 and TRBJ2-1; TRBD2 matches at 8 bases. J gave up 0 bases and V 0 bases, and 7 bases lay outside the gene matches. Germline CDR1 LGHNA, CDR2 YSLEER. This CDR3 is built from 18 residues. The DNA for the CDR3 is TGCGCCAGCAGCCAAGAAACAGGCGGGAGGAGCTCCTACAATGAGCAGTTCTTC. It specifies CASSQETGGRSSYNEQFF.

This clone was counted a few times. The chain couples TRBV6-4 to TRBJ1-6; D is unresolved. V was clipped by 0 bases and J by 4 bases, with 10 bases between them. Germline CDR1 is MRHNA and CDR2 is SNTAGT. This CDR3 contains 16 residues. The CDR3 reads CASSDSRNGYNSPLHF. The CDR3 region has the DNA TGTGCCAGCAGTGACTCGAGGAATGGGTATAATTCACCCCTCCACTTT.

This clone occurred once. Additional DNA sequences in this sample encode the identical CDR3. J is TRBJ1-1 and V is TRBV5-4; 10 bases line up with TRBD1. The ends lost 0 bases at V and 4 bases at J; junction bases unmatched: 0. Looked up from germline, CDR1 is SGHNT and CDR2 is YYREEE (reference sequence). The CDR3 has 14 residues. CDR3 amino acids: CASSLGDRGTEAFF. DNA of the CDR3: TGTGCCAGCAGCTTGGGGGACAGGGGCACTGAAGCTTTCTTT. Full variable domain (remainder filled in from reference TRBV5-4 and TRBJ1-1): ETGVTQSPTHLIKTRGQQVTLRCSSQSGHNTVSWYQQALGQGPQFIFQYYREEENGRGNFPPRFSGLQFPNYSSELNVNALELDDSALYLCASSLGDRGTEAFFGQGTRLTVV.

The chain uses TRBV29-1 and TRBJ1-1; tentative D call: TRBD1 (6 bases). The CDR3 runs to 12 residues. Germline V CDR1 and CDR2: SQVTM, ANQGSEA. CDR3 loop: CTGTSSGTEAFF. For the CDR3, the DNA is TGCACCGGGACATCAAGTGGCACTGAAGCTTTCTTT.

Note on this clone: The same CDR3 also results from other DNA sequences found in this sample. The rearrangement joins TRBV2 to TRBJ2-7; D call uncertain. The ends were cut back, 2 bases at V and 0 bases at J, with 2 bases in the middle. The CDR3 runs 12 residues. Germline V CDR1 and CDR2: SNHLY, FYNNEI. The CDR3 DNA sequence: TGTGCCAGCAGTGAAAACTCCTACGAGCAGTACTTC. Residues: CASSENSYEQYF.

The chain uses TRBV18 and TRBJ1-3; 9 bases are shared with TRBD1. The CDR3 is 16 amino acids. V gave up 3 bases and J gave up 2 bases; unmatched junction bases: 5. Germline CDR1 is KGHSH and CDR2 is LQKENI. Written as DNA, the CDR3 is TGTGCCAGCTCACCTAACAGGGGGCCGGCTGGAAACACCATATATTTT. Protein product: CASSPNRGPAGNTIYF. The full variable domain, with the rest looked up from reference TRBV18 and TRBJ1-3, is NAGVMQNPRHLVRRRGQEARLRCSPMKGHSHVYWYRQLPEEGLKFMVYLQKENIIDESGMPKERFSAEFPKEGPSILRIQQVVRGDSAAYFCASSPNRGPAGNTIYFGEGSWLTVV.

In regard to this clone: Additional DNA sequences in this sample encode the identical CDR3. Here the CDR3 reads CAWSVDGNQPQHF. For the CDR3, the DNA is TGTGCCTGGAGTGTAGACGGTAATCAGCCCCAGCATTTT. The gene calls are TRBV30 and TRBJ1-5; D not certain. The CDR3 has 13 residues. The germline V gene has CDR1 GTSNPN and CDR2 SVGIG (reference sequence). Between the trimmed V and J ends, which lost 0 bases and 4 bases, there was a span of 7 bases.

The chain carries TRBV9 and TRBJ2-3; D is perhaps TRBD1 (5 bases). The CDR3 covers 14 residues. The V and J ends lost 2 bases and 2 bases respectively, with 9 bases between them. Germline values: CDR1 SGDLS, CDR2 YYNGEE. Here the CDR3 reads CASSVRQLTDTQYF. CDR3 DNA sequence: TGTGCCAGCAGCGTTCGACAGCTCACAGATACGCAGTATTTT. The full variable domain, completed using reference TRBV9 and TRBJ2-3, is DSGVTQTPKHLITATGQRVTLRCSPRSGDLSVYWYQQSLDQGLQFLIQYYNGEERAKGNILERFSAQQFPDLHSELNLSSLELGDSALYFCASSVRQLTDTQYFGPGTRLTVL.

There are many counts of this clone. V and J are TRBV7-2 and TRBJ1-5; no reliable D call. The V end was cut by 6 bases, the J end by 6 bases, with 9 bases between. The CDR3 totals 12 residues. Looked up from germline, CDR1 is SGHTA and CDR2 is FQGNSA. The CDR3 sequence: CASRVDGQPQHF. DNA for the CDR3: TGTGCCAGCAGGGTCGACGGTCAGCCCCAGCATTTT.

On this clone: Other DNA sequences in the sample encode the same CDR3. The gene calls are TRBV12-5 and TRBJ2-2; tentative D call: TRBD2 (5 bases). The CDR3 extends over 12 amino acids. Germline-derived CDR1 and CDR2 are LGHNT and FRNRAP. V lost 6 bases and J lost 5, with 7 bases in between. CDR3 sequence: CASGRGTGELFF. Written as DNA, the CDR3 is TGTGCTAGTGGCCGAGGGACCGGGGAGCTGTTTTTT.

With respect to this clone: A read error is possible here, since a much larger clone lies one base away. The CDR3 nucleotides read TGTGCCAGCAGTCGGGACAGTAGCAATCAGCCCCAGCATTTT. Translating gives CASSRDSSNQPQHF. J is TRBJ1-5 and V is TRBV6-6; 7 bases match TRBD1. The CDR3 runs 14 residues. Trimming at V came to 5 bases and at J to 0 bases, leaving 1 base not matched to a gene. Germline CDR1 reads MNHNY; CDR2 reads SVGAGI (reference sequence).

The chain links TRBV7-6 to TRBJ2-3; 9 bases fit TRBD2. The germline CDR1 and CDR2 sequences are SGHVS and FNYEAQ. The CDR3 totals 15 residues. Trimming cost V 5 bases and J 2 bases; bases outside gene matches: 5. The CDR3 DNA reads as TGTGCCAGCAGCGCAGCGGGAGGACTCACAGATACGCAGTATTTT. Its translation is CASSAAGGLTDTQYF. The full variable domain, in which reference TRBV7-6 and TRBJ2-3 provide the parts outside the CDR3, is GAGVSQSPRYKVTKRGQDVALRCDPISGHVSLYWYRQALGQGPEFLTYFNYEAQQDKSGLPNDRFSAERPEGSISTLTIQRTEQRDSAMYRCASSAAGGLTDTQYFGPGTRLTVL.

About this clone itself: The sample has other DNA sequences that encode this CDR3 too. The V gene is TRBV27, the J gene TRBJ2-5, with 12 bases lining up with TRBD2. Germline V gene lookup returns CDR1 MNHEY and CDR2 SMNVEV (reference sequence). This CDR3 region has 16 residues. The trim removed 4 bases at V and 0 bases at J, leaving 3 bases unmatched. The CDR3 bases are TGTGCCAGCAGTTCCCGGACTAGCGGGGACCAAGAGACCCAGTACTTC. This gives the protein CASSSRTSGDQETQYF.

The J gene is TRBJ2-1, the V gene TRBV30, with a weak D call TRBD2 (5 bases). Germline lookup yields CDR1 GTSNPN and CDR2 SVGIG (reference sequence). With 5 bases removed from V and 3 bases from J, the gap between germline ends came to 11 bases. The CDR3 length is 13 residues. The CDR3 region has the DNA TGTGCCTGGTTGGCCGGGGTCTACAATGAGCAGTTCTTC. It codes for CAWLAGVYNEQFF.

Concerning this clone itself: The same CDR3 can be traced to other DNA sequences in this sample. In DNA, the CDR3 is TGCGCCAGCAGCTTAGCGGGGGGCTTCCAAGAGACCCAGTACTTC. It specifies CASSLAGGFQETQYF. The chain is built from TRBV5-1 and TRBJ2-5, with 9 bases aligning to TRBD2. This CDR3 spans 15 amino acids. CDR1 and CDR2 from the germline V gene are SGHRS and YFSETQ. With 2 bases clipped from V and 1 base from J, the junction kept 3 bases outside the gene matches.

The V call is TRBV4-3, the J call TRBJ2-4; TRBD2 matches 7 bases. There are 16 residues in the CDR3. The germline gives CDR1 LGHNA, CDR2 YSLEER. The V and J ends lost 0 bases and 6 bases, in that order; junction bases with no gene match: 8. CDR3 protein: CASSQDRGRALNIQYF. CDR3 bases: TGCGCCAGCAGCCAAGATCGGGGGAGGGCCTTAAACATTCAGTACTTC.

The gene calls are TRBV19 and TRBJ1-5; possibly TRBD1 for D (5 bases). Per germline, CDR1 LNHDA and CDR2 SQIVND (reference sequence). This CDR3 region has 15 residues. Trimming shortened V by 5 bases and J by 6 bases, and 17 bases separated the two germline ends. The CDR3: CASSDPRGRSQPQHF. CDR3 bases: TGTGCCAGTAGTGACCCAAGGGGAAGGAGTCAGCCCCAGCATTTT.

This clone was recorded once. The chain joins TRBV10-1 to TRBJ2-7, with 10 bases fitting TRBD1. Germline V gene lookup returns CDR1 WNHNN and CDR2 SYGVQD (reference sequence). The CDR3 consists of 14 residues. V lost 4 bases to trimming and J lost 2 bases; unmatched junction nucleotides: 2. The CDR3 region is CASSAGTGAYEQYF. The CDR3 nucleotides read TGCGCCAGCAGTGCCGGGACAGGGGCCTACGAGCAGTACTTC.